The 12 T cell receptor beta chains reported below all come from one sample, sequenced in a study of blood T cell repertoires in COVID-19. TCRdb's table, derived via immunoSEQ multiplex PCR, lists solely in-frame clones and lacks some. The sample holds approximately 70,000 clones, about 90% seen once. The specimen sequenced was peripheral blood. These receptor sequences come from a woman aged 45-65 years with COVID-19, enrolled during active disease.

The V and J genes are TRBV6-6 and TRBJ1-5; D ambiguous. CDR3 length: 18 amino acids. V lost 5 bases and J 2 bases, leaving 22 bases between the germline ends. Germline-derived CDR1 and CDR2 are MNHNY and SVGAGI (reference sequence). The CDR3 DNA reads as TGTGCCAGCAGTCCAGTGGAGCCGGGAATATATGGCAATCAGCCCCAGCATTTT. This encodes CASSPVEPGIYGNQPQHF.

V and J are TRBV20-1 and TRBJ2-1, with D hard to call. Per the germline V gene, CDR1 is DFQATT and CDR2 is SNEGSKA (reference sequence). The CDR3 consists of 10 residues. V lost 3 bases and J lost 6, with 3 bases in between. The DNA of the CDR3 is TGCAGTGCTAGCGTCAATGAGCAGTTCTTC. Translation: CSASVNEQFF.

The chain is built from TRBV28 and TRBJ1-4, with 9 bases that match TRBD1. Germline V lookup: CDR1 MDHEN, CDR2 SYDVKM. V lost 5 bases and J lost 3; bases outside the gene matches: 4. CDR3 size: 15 residues. CDR3 protein: CASSGDRAANEKLFF. CDR3 coding DNA: TGTGCCAGCAGTGGGGACAGGGCGGCTAATGAAAAACTGTTTTTT.

This chain connects TRBV10-3 to TRBJ2-1, with 10 bases matching TRBD1. Germline trimming cut 11 bases from V and 3 bases from J; bases unmatched to any gene: 7. Germline V gene data show CDR1 as ENHRY and CDR2 as SYGVKD. The CDR3 consists of 14 residues. CDR3 residues: CAAGTGAGYNEQFF. The CDR3 DNA sequence: TGTGCCGCCGGGACAGGGGCTGGCTACAATGAGCAGTTCTTC.

V and J are TRBV5-1 and TRBJ1-3, with D perhaps matching TRBD1 (6 bases). The CDR3 loop spans 15 amino acids. Between the trimmed V and J ends, which lost 4 bases and 2 bases, there was a span of 13 bases. Germline values: CDR1 SGHRS, CDR2 YFSETQ. The CDR3, as DNA: TGCGCCAGCAGCCCCTTCAGGGACACTGGAAACACCATATATTTT. It yields the protein CASSPFRDTGNTIYF.

The rearrangement uses TRBV25-1 and TRBJ2-2, with 9 bases that match TRBD1. The CDR3 totals 16 residues. In germline, CDR1 is MGHDK, CDR2 SYGVNS. CDR3 amino acids: CAGHTGGQGNTGELFF. The CDR3, as DNA: TGTGCGGGACACACCGGGGGACAGGGGAACACCGGGGAGCTGTTTTTT.

CDR3 DNA: TGTGCCAGCAGCTTGGGGGACAGGGCCAATGAGCAGTTCTTC. Encoded protein: CASSLGDRANEQFF. The rearrangement links TRBV5-4 to TRBJ2-1; TRBD1 matches at 9 bases. There are 14 residues in the CDR3. Per the germline V gene, CDR1 is SGHNT and CDR2 is YYREEE (reference sequence). The V and J ends lost 0 bases and 6 bases, in that order; junction bases with no gene match: 1.

This chain connects TRBV3-1 (or the pseudogene TRBV3-2) to TRBJ2-3; 7 bases line up with TRBD2. Per the germline V gene, CDR1 is LGHDT and CDR2 is YNNKEL (reference sequence). The CDR3 is 16 amino acids. With V trimmed by 4 bases and J by 2 bases, 9 bases remained unmatched. CDR3 DNA sequence: TGTGCCAGCAGCCCCGTGGCGGGAGCGCCCACAGATACGCAGTATTTT. It codes for CASSPVAGAPTDTQYF.

The rearrangement links TRBV9 to TRBJ2-1; D is perhaps TRBD2 (6 bases). V gave up 0 bases and J gave up 1 base, with 8 bases separating them. This CDR3 region has 15 residues. The germline gives CDR1 SGDLS, CDR2 YYNGEE. The CDR3 DNA reads TGTGCCAGCAGCGTAGTGGGGGGATCCTACAATGAGCAGTTCTTC. Translated, it gives CASSVVGGSYNEQFF.

V usage is TRBV30 and J usage is TRBJ2-3; 7 bases are a match to TRBD2. This CDR3 contains 17 residues. The germline V gene encodes CDR1 GTSNPN and CDR2 SVGIG (reference sequence). V trimming: 3 bases; J trimming: 2 bases; junction bases outside the gene matches: 14. The CDR3 coding sequence is TGTGCCTGGAGCCGCCGGTACCCGGGACTAATCACAGATACGCAGTATTTT. Translating it yields CAWSRRYPGLITDTQYF.

This chain connects TRBV7-9 to TRBJ2-1; 8 bases agree with TRBD2. The V segment lost 4 bases and the J segment 4 bases; nucleotides outside the gene matches: 9. The V gene's germline CDR1 is SEHNR and CDR2 FQNEAQ (reference sequence). The length of the CDR3 is 16 residues. As DNA, the CDR3 is TGTGCCAGCAGCTCCCTAAAGCGGGAGTGGTACAATGAGCAGTTCTTC. Amino acid sequence: CASSSLKREWYNEQFF.

This chain uses TRBV20-1 with TRBJ1-1; possible D gene TRBD1, 5 bases. Germline V gene lookup returns CDR1 DFQATT and CDR2 SNEGSKA (reference sequence). The V gene lost 4 bases and the J gene lost 11 bases, with 14 bases spanning the gap. This CDR3 has 11 amino acids. The CDR3 protein is CSATPGLSAFF. As DNA, the CDR3 is TGCAGTGCTACCCCGGGACTCTCGGCTTTCTTT.